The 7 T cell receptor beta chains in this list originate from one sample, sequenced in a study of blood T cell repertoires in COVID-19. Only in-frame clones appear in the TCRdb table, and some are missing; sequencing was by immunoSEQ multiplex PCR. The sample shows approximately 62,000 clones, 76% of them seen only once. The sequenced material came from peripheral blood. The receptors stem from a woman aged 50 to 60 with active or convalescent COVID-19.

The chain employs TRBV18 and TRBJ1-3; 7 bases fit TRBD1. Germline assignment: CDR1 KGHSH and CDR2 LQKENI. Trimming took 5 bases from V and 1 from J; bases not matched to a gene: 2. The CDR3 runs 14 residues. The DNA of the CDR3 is TGTGCCAGCTCAACGACAGGGTCTGGAAACACCATATATTTT. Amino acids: CASSTTGSGNTIYF.

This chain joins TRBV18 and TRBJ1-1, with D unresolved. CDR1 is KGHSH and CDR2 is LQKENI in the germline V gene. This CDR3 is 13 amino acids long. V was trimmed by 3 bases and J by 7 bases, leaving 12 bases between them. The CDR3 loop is CASSPLTRGEAFF. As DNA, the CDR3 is TGTGCCAGCTCACCTTTGACCCGGGGTGAAGCTTTCTTT.

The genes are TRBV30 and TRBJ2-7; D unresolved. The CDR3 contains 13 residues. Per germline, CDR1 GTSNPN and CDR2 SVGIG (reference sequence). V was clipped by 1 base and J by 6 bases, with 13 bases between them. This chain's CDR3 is CAWSASSLREQYF. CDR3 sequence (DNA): TGTGCCTGGAGTGCATCCTCCCTACGCGAGCAGTACTTC.

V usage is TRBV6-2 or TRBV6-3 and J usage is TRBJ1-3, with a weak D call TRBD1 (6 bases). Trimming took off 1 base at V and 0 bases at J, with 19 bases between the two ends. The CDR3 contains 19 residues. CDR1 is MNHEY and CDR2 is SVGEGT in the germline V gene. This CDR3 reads CASSYYRQGLKSSGNTIYF. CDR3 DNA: TGTGCCAGCAGTTACTATCGTCAGGGGCTTAAGAGCTCTGGAAACACCATATATTTT.

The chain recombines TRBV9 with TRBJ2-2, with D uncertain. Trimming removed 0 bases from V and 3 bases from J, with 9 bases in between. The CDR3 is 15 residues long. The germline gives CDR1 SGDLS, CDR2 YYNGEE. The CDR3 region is CASSVGLSDTGELFF. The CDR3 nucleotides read TGTGCCAGCAGCGTAGGGCTTTCCGACACCGGGGAGCTGTTTTTT.

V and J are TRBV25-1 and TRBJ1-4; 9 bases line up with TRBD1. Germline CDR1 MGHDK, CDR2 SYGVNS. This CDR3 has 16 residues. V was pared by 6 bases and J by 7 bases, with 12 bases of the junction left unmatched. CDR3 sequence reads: CASRATGGGRTEKLFF. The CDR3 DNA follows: TGTGCCAGCAGAGCCACAGGGGGCGGTCGGACTGAAAAACTGTTTTTT.

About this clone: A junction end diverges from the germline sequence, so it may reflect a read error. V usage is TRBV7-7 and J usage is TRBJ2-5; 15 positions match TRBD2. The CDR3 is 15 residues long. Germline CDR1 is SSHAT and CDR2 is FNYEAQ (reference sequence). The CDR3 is CASSWTSGREETQYF. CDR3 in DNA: TGTGCTAGCAGCTGGACTAGCGGGAGGGAGGAGACCCAGTACTTC.